This T cell receptor beta chain was sequenced in a study of shared clonotypes between healthy human individuals. Naive CD8 cells were CD45RO-negative, positively selected for CCR7, excluding terminally differentiated effector memory CD45RA+ cells. Among the donors, all were Caucasian adults who lived in Nashville, Tennessee. The run depth of the assay was deep. Genomic DNA (from each subset) was split evenly across several immunoSEQ plates. Using immunoSEQ multiplex PCR, the repertoire was profiled, and TCRdb retains in-frame clones only, with some absent. The table shows 550,000 to 650,000 clones, with 90% to 97% occurring only once. The CDR3 spans 14 residues. V was clipped by 8 bases and J by 2 bases, with 13 bases between them. Germline-derived CDR1 and CDR2 are MGHRA and YSYEKL.

This receptor was identified in a woman in her 30s in good health. Sequenced material: naive CD8+ T cells sorted from blood. The rearrangement uses TRBV4-1 and TRBJ1-5; D may be TRBD1 (5 bases). In DNA form, the CDR3 reads TGCGCCAGCTCTGAAAGGGGTCGCAATCAGCCCCAGCATTTT. It is translated as CASSERGRNQPQHF.